Presented here are 30 T cell receptor beta chains from one specimen sequenced in a study of blood T cell repertoires in COVID-19 (dated by TCRdb to 2018 to 2021). Receptor amplification or capture employed the immunoSEQ multiplex PCR assay. TCRdb holds this immuneACCESS table with in-frame rearrangements only. Some clones are missing; in checked studies, unresolved V genes explain under half, and the rest has no known cause. Across this sample there are about 160,000 clones, with around 92% seen only once. The top ten constitute 4.8% of the sample. Material: peripheral blood. These receptors originate from a man under 40 with COVID-19, enrolled during active disease.

This chain links TRBV19 with TRBJ1-2; D gene unclear. CDR3 length: 14 amino acids. Trimming left V 4 bases short and J 3 bases short, with 12 bases between. Looked up from germline, CDR1 is LNHDA and CDR2 is SQIVND (reference sequence). Here the CDR3 reads CASSNLQVDYGYTF. The CDR3 DNA reads TGTGCCAGTAGTAATTTGCAGGTGGACTATGGCTACACCTTC.

This clone was seen once. V is TRBV18 and J is TRBJ2-7, with D tentatively TRBD1 (5 bases). The ends were cut back, 4 bases at V and 7 bases at J, with 17 bases in the middle. The CDR3 sequence is 14 residues long. CDR1 is KGHSH, CDR2 LQKENI, per germline. For the CDR3, the DNA is TGTGCCAGCTCACTTAGAAGCCCTCCAGGGGAGCAGTACTTC. Its translation: CASSLRSPPGEQYF. The full variable domain, rest sourced from reference TRBV18 and TRBJ2-7, is NAGVMQNPRHLVRRRGQEARLRCSPMKGHSHVYWYRQLPEEGLKFMVYLQKENIIDESGMPKERFSAEFPKEGPSILRIQQVVRGDSAAYFCASSLRSPPGEQYFGPGTRLTVT.

This clone was found a few times. The chain links TRBV29-1 to TRBJ2-2; D possibly corresponds to TRBD2 (6 bases). CDR1 and CDR2 (germline): SQVTM, ANQGSEA. V gave up 7 bases and J gave up 4 bases, with 13 bases separating them. The CDR3 has 13 amino acids. CDR3 nucleotides: TGCAGCGGGCGAGGCGGGGTCACCGGGGAGCTGTTTTTT. Protein: CSGRGGVTGELFF.

The rearrangement uses TRBV5-5 and TRBJ2-5, with 12 bases lining up with TRBD1. The V and J ends lost 5 bases and 5 bases, in that order; junction bases with no gene match: 13. Germline V gene sequence: CDR1 SGHKS, CDR2 YYEKEE (reference sequence). The CDR3 sequence is 17 residues long. This CDR3 is CASRPRGTGGAGETQYF. The CDR3 DNA follows: TGTGCCAGCAGACCTCGGGGGACAGGGGGCGCGGGGGAGACCCAGTACTTC. Drawing the rest from reference TRBV5-5 and TRBJ2-5, the complete variable domain is DAGVTQSPTHLIKTRGQQVTLRCSPISGHKSVSWYQQVLGQGPQFIFQYYEKEERGRGNFPDRFSARQFPNYSSELNVNALLLGDSALYLCASRPRGTGGAGETQYFGPGTRLLVL.

The V gene is TRBV9, the J gene TRBJ1-1; no clear D. V lost 3 bases to trimming and J lost 4 bases, with 13 bases between them. The CDR3 loop spans 14 amino acids. Germline V gene data show CDR1 as SGDLS and CDR2 as YYNGEE. The CDR3 DNA reads TGTGCCAGCAGCGCCCTGCTGGTAGTCACTGAAGCTTTCTTT. It specifies CASSALLVVTEAFF.

The chain couples TRBV5-1 to TRBJ1-2; maybe TRBD1 (6 bases). The CDR3 is 15 residues long. Per germline, CDR1 SGHRS and CDR2 YFSETQ. Trimming cost V 4 bases and J 7 bases, with 20 bases left between them. The CDR3 coding sequence is TGCGCCAGCAGCCCCCAGACGCAACAGGGTCGTGGCTACACCTTC. Translation: CASSPQTQQGRGYTF.

The genes are TRBV27 and TRBJ1-5; possible D gene TRBD1, 5 bases. This CDR3 spans 15 amino acids. The V end lost 7 bases, the J end lost 6 bases, and 19 bases lay between the germline ends. CDR1 MNHEY and CDR2 SMNVEV come from the germline V gene (reference sequence). CDR3 DNA sequence: TGTGCCAGCAAAAGGGTTGGGGGAGGGAGTCAGCCCCAGCATTTT. Protein: CASKRVGGGSQPQHF.

The CDR3 sequence is CASRPPAGGPFGYTF. The CDR3 region has the DNA TGCGCCAGCAGACCACCTGCCGGGGGTCCCTTTGGCTACACCTTC. This chain links TRBV5-1 with TRBJ1-2; TRBD1 is a possible D gene (5 bases). The CDR3 loop spans 15 amino acids. V lost 5 bases and J lost 7, with 21 bases in between. Germline V gene lookup returns CDR1 SGHRS and CDR2 YFSETQ.

The genes are TRBV18 and TRBJ2-3; the D is unclear. V dropped 6 bases and J dropped 1 base, with 8 bases sitting between them. Germline-derived CDR1 and CDR2 are KGHSH and LQKENI. CDR3 length: 13 residues. CDR3 sequence reads: CASSPRGTDTQYF. CDR3 DNA: TGTGCCAGCTCGCCCCGGGGCACAGATACGCAGTATTTT. Full variable domain (remainder filled in from reference TRBV18 and TRBJ2-3): NAGVMQNPRHLVRRRGQEARLRCSPMKGHSHVYWYRQLPEEGLKFMVYLQKENIIDESGMPKERFSAEFPKEGPSILRIQQVVRGDSAAYFCASSPRGTDTQYFGPGTRLTVL.

V usage is TRBV18 and J usage is TRBJ1-2; 8 bases agree with TRBD1. V dropped 3 bases and J dropped 4; count of bases not matched to a gene: 10. CDR1 is KGHSH, CDR2 LQKENI, per germline. The CDR3 loop spans 16 amino acids. The CDR3 sequence: CASSPGGGQGLYGYTF. In nucleotides, the CDR3 is TGTGCCAGCTCACCGGGCGGAGGACAGGGCCTCTATGGCTACACCTTC.

This chain joins TRBV2 and TRBJ1-1; D is uncertain. The germline V gene encodes CDR1 SNHLY and CDR2 FYNNEI. The ends were cut back, 4 bases at V and 0 bases at J, with 12 bases in the middle. The CDR3 runs to 15 residues. DNA for the CDR3: TGTGCCAGCAGTGTGGCAGTCCAAATGAACACTGAAGCTTTCTTT. Translating it yields CASSVAVQMNTEAFF.

The genes are TRBV10-3 and TRBJ1-5, with D possibly being TRBD1 (5 bases). Looked up from germline, CDR1 is ENHRY and CDR2 is SYGVKD. Trimming shortened V by 3 bases and J by 7 bases, and 10 bases separated the two germline ends. The CDR3 runs to 13 residues. For the CDR3, the DNA is TGTGCCATCAGTGAATCGGGGGACCAGCCCCAGCATTTT. It codes for CAISESGDQPQHF.

V usage is TRBV19 and J usage is TRBJ2-7; 14 positions match TRBD2. CDR3 length: 15 residues. Trimming cost V 7 bases and J 6 bases; bases outside gene matches: 8. Per germline, CDR1 LNHDA and CDR2 SQIVND (reference sequence). CDR3 loop: CASMAGTSGRGEQYF. CDR3 bases: TGTGCCAGTATGGCGGGGACTAGCGGGAGAGGCGAGCAGTACTTC. The variable domain in full, with the rest retrieved from reference TRBV19 and TRBJ2-7, is DGGITQSPKYLFRKEGQNVTLSCEQNLNHDAMYWYRQDPGQGLRLIYYSQIVNDFQKGDIAEGYSVSREKKESFPLTVTSAQKNPTAFYLCASMAGTSGRGEQYFGPGTRLTVT.

The chain has TRBV16 and TRBJ2-1; 7 bases are shared with TRBD2. CDR1 is KGHSY, CDR2 FQNENV, per germline. Trimming removed 1 base from V and 7 bases from J; junction bases left unmatched: 1. This CDR3 has 13 amino acids. The CDR3 protein is CASSQLGGNEQFF. In DNA, the CDR3 is TGTGCCAGCAGCCAATTGGGGGGGAATGAGCAGTTCTTC.

This clone was detected once. The chain has TRBV6-6 and TRBJ2-2; D perhaps matches TRBD2 (5 bases). This CDR3 region has 14 residues. Germline V gene sequence: CDR1 MNHNY, CDR2 SVGAGI (reference sequence). The V end lost 6 bases, the J end lost 1 base, and 9 bases lay between the germline ends. DNA for the CDR3: TGTGCCAGCAGGCGCGGAGGGAACACCGGGGAGCTGTTTTTT. Encoded protein: CASRRGGNTGELFF.

The CDR3 reads CASSLAGITTLTEAFF. CDR3 DNA sequence: TGCGCCAGCAGCTTGGCGGGAATTACCACCCTAACTGAAGCTTTCTTT. The genes are TRBV5-1 and TRBJ1-1; the D is unclear. Germline lookup yields CDR1 SGHRS and CDR2 YFSETQ. The CDR3 runs 16 residues. V gave up 0 bases and J gave up 5 bases, with 17 bases separating them.

This clone occurred a few times. The gene calls are TRBV28 and TRBJ1-5, with a tentative D call TRBD1 (6 bases). The CDR3 contains 17 residues. Trimming stripped 3 bases from V and 0 bases from J, with 15 bases between. CDR1 and CDR2 (germline): MDHEN, SYDVKM. This CDR3 is CASSLLQGWDSNQPQHF. CDR3 nucleotide sequence: TGTGCCAGCAGTTTGTTACAGGGATGGGATAGCAATCAGCCCCAGCATTTT.

This CDR3 is CASSLAVYSNQPQHF. The CDR3 DNA reads as TGTGCCAGCAGCTTGGCTGTCTATAGCAATCAGCCCCAGCATTTT. The rearrangement links TRBV5-8 to TRBJ1-5, with no clear D. The CDR3 loop spans 15 amino acids. CDR1 and CDR2 (germline): SGHTS, YDEGEE. The ends were cut back, 0 bases at V and 0 bases at J, with 7 bases in the middle.

The chain has TRBV12-5 and TRBJ2-6; D not certain. The germline gives CDR1 LGHNT, CDR2 FRNRAP. The CDR3 has 13 amino acids. Trimming left V 7 bases short and J 0 bases short, with 4 bases between. The CDR3 loop is CASAHSGANVLTF. DNA for the CDR3: TGTGCTAGTGCCCACTCTGGGGCCAACGTCCTGACTTTC.

The rearrangement uses TRBV7-2 and TRBJ2-3; 10 bases align to TRBD1. Germline lookup yields CDR1 SGHTA and CDR2 FQGNSA. V lost 5 bases to trimming and J lost 4 bases; unmatched junction nucleotides: 6. The CDR3 is made up of 15 amino acids. The CDR3: CASSGWDRGADTQYF. The CDR3 nucleotides are TGTGCCAGCAGCGGCTGGGACAGGGGAGCAGATACGCAGTATTTT. Together with reference TRBV7-2 and TRBJ2-3, the CDR3 gives the full variable domain: GAGVSQSPSNKVTEKGKDVELRCDPISGHTALYWYRQSLGQGLEFLIYFQGNSAPDKSGLPSDRFSAERTGGSVSTLTIQRTQQEDSAVYLCASSGWDRGADTQYFGPGTRLTVL.

The chain combines TRBV15 with TRBJ1-6; D is undetermined. The germline gives CDR1 LNHNV, CDR2 YYDKDF (reference sequence). This CDR3 is 18 amino acids long. Trimming pared 0 bases from V and 0 bases from J, leaving 12 bases between. CDR3 sequence: CATSRDRQASSYNSPLHF. CDR3 bases: TGTGCCACCAGCAGAGATAGGCAGGCGAGCTCCTATAATTCACCCCTCCACTTT. Complete variable domain (other parts from reference TRBV15 and TRBJ1-6): DAMVIQNPRYQVTQFGKPVTLSCSQTLNHNVMYWYQQKSSQAPKLLFHYYDKDFNNEADTPDNFQSRRPNTSFCFLDIRSPGLGDTAMYLCATSRDRQASSYNSPLHFGNGTRLTVT.

V and J are TRBV9 and TRBJ2-6, with D possibly being TRBD2 (5 bases). V lost 4 bases and J 1 base, leaving 15 bases between the germline ends. The germline V gene encodes CDR1 SGDLS and CDR2 YYNGEE. The CDR3 length is 17 residues. The CDR3 DNA sequence: TGTGCCAGCAGCCTCGGGAACACCCCATCTGGGGCCAACGTCCTGACTTTC. Translating gives CASSLGNTPSGANVLTF.

This chain links TRBV5-5 with TRBJ2-5, with D maybe TRBD1 (6 bases). V was cut by 4 bases and J by 2 bases, with 15 bases left in between. The CDR3 loop spans 15 amino acids. Germline V gene data show CDR1 as SGHKS and CDR2 as YYEKEE (reference sequence). Here the CDR3 DNA reads TGTGCCAGCAGCCTGGGACCCGGACAGCAAGAGACCCAGTACTTC. This sequence encodes CASSLGPGQQETQYF.

This clone has a single count. Mismatch with germline at one junction end may stem from a read error. V gene TRBV19 combines with J gene TRBJ2-2, with a weak D call TRBD2 (6 bases). Germline CDR1 is LNHDA and CDR2 is SQIVND (reference sequence). The CDR3 has 15 amino acids. The CDR3 loop reads CASTAGGKGTGELLF. The CDR3 region has the DNA TGTGCCAGTACGGCTGGGGGGAAGGGCACCGGGGAGCTGCTTTTT.

V gene TRBV5-1 combines with J gene TRBJ2-1; D possibly corresponds to TRBD1 (6 bases). CDR3 length: 14 residues. Trimming removed 2 bases at V and 4 bases at J, with 10 bases between. Germline CDR1 and CDR2: SGHRS and YFSETQ. This chain's CDR3 is CASSFLGTYNEQFF. The CDR3 DNA reads as TGCGCCAGCAGCTTCCTCGGGACATACAATGAGCAGTTCTTC.

The chain is built from TRBV28 and TRBJ1-5; D not certain. Germline V lookup: CDR1 MDHEN, CDR2 SYDVKM. Trimming removed 3 bases at V and 5 bases at J, with 14 bases between. CDR3 length equals 15 residues. CDR3 DNA sequence: TGTGCCAGCAGTTTTCATACTAGTAGGGATCAGCCCCAGCATTTT. Its translation is CASSFHTSRDQPQHF.

The CDR3 is CASSQELGGSSGANVLTF. The CDR3 DNA sequence: TGTGCCAGCAGCCAAGAGTTAGGGGGCAGTTCTGGGGCCAACGTCCTGACTTTC. The chain couples TRBV4-2 to TRBJ2-6; TRBD1 agrees at 7 bases. The CDR3 contains 18 residues. The V and J ends lost 0 bases and 1 base, in that order; junction bases with no gene match: 6. In germline, CDR1 is LGHNA, CDR2 YNFKEQ.

The chain joins TRBV19 to TRBJ1-2, with D possibly TRBD1 on 6 matching bases. V gave up 5 bases and J gave up 2 bases, with 9 bases separating them. Germline V gene sequence: CDR1 LNHDA, CDR2 SQIVND (reference sequence). The CDR3 totals 13 residues. Written as DNA, the CDR3 is TGTGCCAGTAGTCGGGACACGAACTATGGCTACACCTTC. The encoded protein is CASSRDTNYGYTF.

This chain joins TRBV6-4 and TRBJ1-4, with 10 bases aligning to TRBD1. Looked up from germline, CDR1 is MRHNA and CDR2 is SNTAGT. The CDR3 sequence is 13 residues long. Germline trimming cut 6 bases from V and 12 bases from J; bases unmatched to any gene: 7. The CDR3 coding sequence is TGTGCCAGCAGAGGACAGGGGGTCGGGGAACTGTTTTTT. This sequence encodes CASRGQGVGELFF.

The CDR3 DNA reads TGTGCCAGCAGACAACAGGGGGTCCACAATGAGCAGTTCTTC. It specifies CASRQQGVHNEQFF. The chain links TRBV6-5 to TRBJ2-1; 8 bases line up with TRBD1. Looked up from germline, CDR1 is MNHEY and CDR2 is SVGAGI. The length of the CDR3 is 14 residues. The J segment lost 5 bases and the V segment lost 6 bases, leaving 6 bases of the junction unmatched.